The T cell receptor beta chain described here comes from a study of T-cell reconstitution after alpha-beta-depleted transplantation in children. The study's findings and limits: Roughly two months post-transplant, alpha-beta T cells reportedly originated from several hundred graft clones that had expanded. After transplant, high TCRbeta diversity at day 60 in some patients arose from surviving recipient T cells and thymic progenitors. A year had passed since transplant, and T-cell counts and diversity by then came mostly from newly produced T cells.

The library targeted TCRbeta and was prepared with unique molecular identifiers. TCRdb reprocessed the PCR reads via MiXCR and lists one record per CDR3 protein. The sample records 100,000 or so distinct CDR3 sequences, around 5.9% being singletons. Details on this clonotype: Its antigen is currently unknown.

There are 13 residues in the CDR3. V shed 5 bases and J 7 bases; nucleotides not matched to a gene: 7. CDR1 is DFQATT and CDR2 is SNEGSKA in the germline V gene (reference sequence). This TCR came from a female patient aged 2-10 years who had a stem cell transplant for Fanconi anemia, so the T cells may come from the graft donor. V gene TRBV20-1 combines with J gene TRBJ1-5; 8 nucleotides agree with TRBD1. Here the sequenced sample was PBMCs, mostly from graft donor cells, taken 60 days after TCRalphabeta/CD19-depleted stem cell transplant. This CDR3 is CSARPGGGQPQHF. DNA of the CDR3: TGCAGTGCTCGTCCAGGGGGCGGGCAGCCCCAGCATTTT.